This is a list of T cell receptor beta chains from one sample in a study of post-analysis software for immune sequencing data. MiXCR, run by TCRdb on the PCR reads, gives a single entry per CDR3 protein. Here the sample spans fewer than 850,000 distinct CDR3 sequences, around 27% being singletons. Sequenced sample: blood. The receptors come from a girl aged 5 to 17 with multiple sclerosis. Both conserved end residues are part of each CDR3. The D gene is left open where the match is weak. A row's size may be missing; if present it is once, few, many or a size class.

DNA	CDR3	size	J	V	D
TGTGCCAGCTCCCCGGTGGCGAACACTGAAGCTTTCTTT	CASSPVANTEAFF	-	TRBJ1-1	TRBV9	-
TGCAGTGCCCTAACAGGCTCTGGGGCCAACGTCCTGACTTTC	CSALTGSGANVLTF	-	TRBJ2-6	TRBV20-1	-
TGTGCCACCCTGGCAGGGCAAGGCTACGAGCAGTACTTC	CATLAGQGYEQYF	-	TRBJ2-7	TRBV28	-
TGTGCCAGCAGTTTACTGGGAGGGAGCTACACCTTC	CASSLLGGSYTF	-	TRBJ1-2	TRBV25-1	-
TGTGCCACCACCGGGACAGGGGGTAATCAGCCCCAGCATTTT	CATTGTGGNQPQHF	-	TRBJ1-5	TRBV10-3	TRBD1
TGCGCCGGCAGCCCGGTGGCGGGGGGGCCTGAGAATGAGCAGTTCTTC	CAGSPVAGGPENEQFF	-	TRBJ2-1	TRBV5-1	TRBD2
TGTGCCAGCAGTTACTCGAACGTAGGGAGGGACAATCAGCCCCAGCATTTT	CASSYSNVGRDNQPQHF	few	TRBJ1-5	TRBV6-6	-
TGCAGCGGAAAAGGTTCAGAGACCCAGTACTTC	CSGKGSETQYF	many	TRBJ2-5	TRBV29-1	-
TGTGCCAGCAGTCGGGACAATTTGGCACCCCTCCACTTT	CASSRDNLAPLHF	-	TRBJ1-6	TRBV12-3/TRBV12-4	-
TGTGCCAGCAGCTTGGGGACAGGACACCCGGAACTGTTTTTT	CASSLGTGHPELFF	few	TRBJ1-4	TRBV7-2	TRBD1